Presented here are 14 T cell receptor beta chains from one specimen sequenced in a study of blood T cells in healthy people across ages. PCR was performed a second time for roughly 6 to 12 cycles using a sample-barcoded 5' primer and a J-beta primer mix. TCRdb re-analysed the 5' RACE reads in MiXCR, keeping a single row per CDR3 protein. The sample includes 650,000 to 950,000 distinct CDR3 sequences, around 42% seen only once; the top ten take around 21%. Sequenced material: blood. The source of these receptors is a man aged 60-69 years in good health.

There are many counts of this clonotype. The chain couples TRBV9 to TRBJ2-3; unclear D gene. CDR3 size: 16 residues. Germline V gene data show CDR1 as SGDLS and CDR2 as YYNGEE. V was clipped by 0 bases and J by 5 bases, with 16 bases between them. CDR3 sequence: CASSVEPPASRDTQYF. CDR3 DNA sequence: TGTGCCAGCAGCGTAGAGCCCCCAGCGAGTAGAGATACGCAGTATTTT.

V and J are TRBV3-1 and TRBJ2-1; 7 nucleotides agree with TRBD2. The V and J ends lost 0 bases and 2 bases, in that order; junction bases with no gene match: 10. CDR1 is LGHDT, CDR2 YNNKEL, per germline (reference sequence). This CDR3 comprises 18 residues. In DNA, the CDR3 is TGTGCCAGCAGCCAAGATCCAGTAGTGGGGGGGGCCTACAATGAGCAGTTCTTC. Translation: CASSQDPVVGGAYNEQFF.

J is TRBJ1-2 and V is TRBV7-2; 9 nucleotides match TRBD1. V lost 1 base, J lost 7 bases, and 4 bases stayed unmatched. The germline gives CDR1 SGHTA, CDR2 FQGNSA. The CDR3 is 14 residues long. The CDR3 sequence: CASSLEQGAGGYTF. The CDR3 DNA reads TGTGCCAGCAGCTTAGAACAGGGGGCGGGTGGCTACACCTTC.

V is TRBV6-5 and J is TRBJ1-3; tentatively, D is TRBD1 (5 bases). V was clipped by 5 bases and J by 4 bases, with 18 bases between them. Germline V gene lookup returns CDR1 MNHEY and CDR2 SVGAGI. CDR3 length equals 16 residues. The CDR3, as DNA: TGTGCCAGCAGTCCCCAGGGACCAGGGTCGGGAAACACCATATATTTT. This translates into CASSPQGPGSGNTIYF.

This clonotype was found a few times. The V and J genes are TRBV11-1 and TRBJ1-1; TRBD1 aligns across 10 bases. The trim removed 5 bases at V and 3 bases at J, leaving 3 bases unmatched. Per germline, CDR1 SGHAT and CDR2 FQDESV (reference sequence). The CDR3 spans 14 residues. The CDR3 reads CASSPGQGDTEAFF. The CDR3 coding sequence is TGTGCCAGCAGCCCCGGACAGGGGGACACTGAAGCTTTCTTT.

This clonotype was recorded a few times. The chain carries TRBV7-2 and TRBJ2-1; the match to TRBD2 covers 13 bases. Germline V lookup: CDR1 SGHTA, CDR2 FQGNSA. There are 18 residues in the CDR3. The junction had 8 bases not matched to a gene; V was cut back by 6 bases and J by 0 bases. This chain's CDR3 is CASRLGLAGRSSYNEQFF. Written as DNA, the CDR3 is TGTGCCAGCAGGCTGGGACTAGCGGGGCGAAGCTCCTACAATGAGCAGTTCTTC.

The rearrangement links TRBV6-6 to TRBJ1-1; the D gene is possibly TRBD1 (5 bases). V was clipped by 3 bases and J by 3 bases, with 11 bases between them. CDR3 size: 14 residues. CDR1 is MNHNY and CDR2 is SVGAGI in the germline V gene (reference sequence). The CDR3 spells CASSYSAGYTEAFF. In DNA form, the CDR3 reads TGTGCCAGCAGTTATTCGGCAGGGTACACTGAAGCTTTCTTT.

A note on this clonotype: A much larger clone differs by one base, so this may be a read error. The chain combines TRBV30 with TRBJ2-5; 7 nucleotides agree with TRBD1. This CDR3 region has 11 residues. The V segment lost 8 bases and the J segment 11 bases; nucleotides outside the gene matches: 11. CDR1 is GTSNPN, CDR2 SVGIG, per germline (reference sequence). The CDR3 spells CAGPRGPEQYF. As DNA, the CDR3 is TGTGCCGGCCCGAGGGGGCCAGAGCAGTACTTC.

The sample holds one count of this clonotype. The CDR3 sequence: CASSALDNPYYEQYF. The CDR3 bases are TGTGCCAGCAGTGCTCTGGACAATCCTTACTACGAGCAGTACTTC. This sequence joins TRBV6-2 or TRBV6-3 and TRBJ2-4; weak D call: TRBD1 (5 bases). The DNA matches TRBJ2-7 better at its end, which makes the J call doubtful. CDR1 MNHEY and CDR2 SVGEGT come from the germline V gene. The CDR3 contains 15 residues.

CDR3 in amino acids: CAIKVQTDNEQFF. CDR3 nucleotide sequence: TGTGCCATCAAGGTACAGACAGACAATGAGCAGTTCTTC. This sequence joins TRBV10-3 and TRBJ2-1; a possible D gene is TRBD1 (5 bases). Germline CDR1 is ENHRY and CDR2 is SYGVKD. The V gene lost 7 bases and the J gene lost 5 bases, with 12 bases spanning the gap. This CDR3 contains 13 residues.

The sample holds a few counts of this clonotype. The gene calls are TRBV13 and TRBJ1-6; 8 bases line up with TRBD1. V lost 1 base and J lost 9; bases outside the gene matches: 8. This CDR3 has 16 amino acids. Germline CDR1 and CDR2: PRHDT and FYEKMQ (reference sequence). CDR3: CASSLVAGGEGSPLHF. CDR3 DNA: TGTGCCAGCAGCTTAGTGGCAGGGGGCGAGGGTTCACCCCTCCACTTT. Variable domain in full (rest from reference TRBV13 and TRBJ1-6): AAGVIQSPRHLIKEKRETATLKCYPIPRHDTVYWYQQGPGQDPQFLISFYEKMQSDKGSIPDRFSAQQFSDYHSELNMSSLELGDSALYFCASSLVAGGEGSPLHFGNGTRLTVT.

For this clonotype: Mismatch with germline at one junction end may stem from a read error. This chain uses TRBV9 with TRBJ2-7, with 12 bases lining up with TRBD1. Germline V lookup: CDR1 SGDLS, CDR2 YYNGEE. The CDR3 has 16 amino acids. The CDR3 reads CASSVGGTGGSYEQCF. CDR3 coding DNA: TGTGCCAGCAGCGTAGGAGGGACAGGGGGCAGCTACGAGCAGTGCTTC.

V and J are TRBV7-9 and TRBJ2-1, with D uncertain. The CDR3 spans 14 residues. V was trimmed by 1 base and J by 3 bases, leaving 7 bases between them. In germline, CDR1 is SEHNR, CDR2 FQNEAQ (reference sequence). CDR3 sequence reads: CASSLEQNYNEQFF. DNA of the CDR3: TGTGCCAGCAGCTTAGAACAGAACTACAATGAGCAGTTCTTC.

This clonotype was recorded a few times. V gene TRBV27 combines with J gene TRBJ1-1; D is ambiguous. The V end lost 5 bases, the J end lost 1 base, and 14 bases lay between the germline ends. This CDR3 comprises 15 residues. Germline assignment: CDR1 MNHEY and CDR2 SMNVEV (reference sequence). Here the CDR3 DNA reads TGTGCCAGCAGTGTCAGCATTCGTGGGAACACTGAAGCTTTCTTT. Amino acid sequence: CASSVSIRGNTEAFF.